This T cell receptor beta chain was sequenced during a study of blood T cell repertoires in COVID-19. Study as a whole: There were acute and convalescent COVID-19 samples, and they came from the United States, Italy and Spain.

This CDR3 spans 13 amino acids. Authors' analysis steps: Reference gene primer amplification in the assay estimated nucleated cell counts. Repertoires were generated with immunoSEQ multiplex PCR, while TCRdb's copy carries only in-frame clones and drops some. V and J calls and clone size are as listed in that table; D and trimming were resolved from the DNA. The table has about 460,000 clones, 75% to 90% seen once. This study enrolled people aged roughly 18 to 90 from about two dozen US geographic areas. Among Cohort 3 donors, those recovered had two negative PCRs, clearance, or symptom resolution. The sequence came from an older woman who had recovered from COVID-19. The sample comprised PBMCs or T cells enriched from blood (not recorded which). The chain joins TRBV21-1 to TRBJ2-1; the table assigns TRBD1, which was not confirmed against the DNA. TRBV21-1 is a listed pseudogene. The CDR3: CASRPGSYNEQFF. Written as DNA, the CDR3 is TGTGCCAGCAGGCCAGGCTCCTACAATGAGCAGTTCTTC.